The clone carrying this TCR beta chain was found a few times. Its matching antigen is unknown. This sample is drawn from a study of blood T cells in healthy people across ages. Study-wide background: In model experiments, template switching was able to capture about one barcoded beta molecule for every two T cells that were present. The study, taken as a whole, reports: Diversity of TCR beta correlated strongly with naive T cell percentage.

CDR3 length: 15 amino acids. CDR1 and CDR2 (germline): SGHDT, YYEEEE. The ends were cut back, 2 bases at V and 2 bases at J, with 8 bases in the middle. Next came a second PCR, run for about 7 to 11 cycles, which used a sample-barcoded 5' primer along with a J-beta primer mix. Sequencing recovered at least 3 million CDR3-containing paired-end reads from each sample. TCRdb independently ran MiXCR on the 5' RACE reads; one entry per CDR3 protein. The table records fewer than 2 million distinct CDR3 sequences, roughly 43% of them present only once. The sample providers were healthy Caucasian people from Russia, aged about 6 to 95.

The sample taken for sequencing was blood. The chain recombines TRBV5-6 with TRBJ2-6, with D unclear. The clonotype comes from a human donor in good health. CDR3 region: CASSLRHPGANVLTF. In nucleotides, the CDR3 is TGTGCCAGCAGCTTACGACACCCTGGGGCCAACGTCCTGACTTTC. The full variable domain, with the rest looked up from reference TRBV5-6 and TRBJ2-6, is DAGVTQSPTHLIKTRGQQVTLRCSPKSGHDTVSWYQQALGQGPQFIFQYYEEEERQRGNFPDRFSGHQFPNYSSELNVNALLLGDSALYLCASSLRHPGANVLTFGAGSRLTVL.